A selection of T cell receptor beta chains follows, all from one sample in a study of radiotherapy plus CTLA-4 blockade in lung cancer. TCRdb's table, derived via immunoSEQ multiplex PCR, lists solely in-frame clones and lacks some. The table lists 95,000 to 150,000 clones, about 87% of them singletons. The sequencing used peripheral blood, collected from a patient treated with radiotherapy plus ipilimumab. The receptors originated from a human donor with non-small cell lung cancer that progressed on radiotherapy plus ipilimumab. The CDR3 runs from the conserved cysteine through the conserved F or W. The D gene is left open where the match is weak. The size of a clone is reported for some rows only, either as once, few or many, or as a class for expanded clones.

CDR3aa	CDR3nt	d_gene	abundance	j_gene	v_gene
CAISGSVGIVEQFF	TGTGCCATCAGTGGGTCGGTAGGAATTGTTGAGCAGTTCTTC	.	.	TRBJ2-1	TRBV10-3
CASSSTASSYNEQFF	TGCGCCAGCAGCTCGACAGCAAGCTCCTACAATGAGCAGTTCTTC	.	.	TRBJ2-1	TRBV5-1
CASSFSGRRETQYF	TGCGCCAGCAGCTTCTCCGGGAGAAGAGAGACCCAGTACTTC	.	.	TRBJ2-5	TRBV5-1
CASSSFGGTNTEAFF	TGTGCCAGCAGCTCCTTTGGGGGTACGAACACTGAAGCTTTCTTT	.	.	TRBJ1-1	TRBV27
CASSFRPSGLAEAFF	TGCGCCAGCAGCTTTAGGCCCAGTGGGCTCGCTGAAGCTTTCTTT	.	.	TRBJ1-1	TRBV5-1
CASSQLTETGELFF	TGTGCCAGCAGCCAATTGACGGAAACCGGGGAGCTGTTTTTT	.	.	TRBJ2-2	TRBV11-3
CASSQAVGANYGYTF	TGTGCCAGCAGCCAAGCGGTGGGAGCTAACTATGGCTACACCTTC	.	.	TRBJ1-2	TRBV14
CASSYISGSDNEQFF	TGTGCCAGCAGTTATATAAGCGGGTCCGACAATGAGCAGTTCTTC	.	.	TRBJ2-1	TRBV6-6
CASSLGQNLYGYTF	TGCGCCAGCAGCTTAGGACAGAACCTCTATGGCTACACCTTC	.	.	TRBJ1-2	TRBV5-1
CASSPGRAEQFF	TGTGCCAGCAGCCCAGGGAGGGCTGAGCAGTTCTTC	TRBD2	.	TRBJ2-1	TRBV6-6
CASGFMGGRETQYF	TGTGCCAGCGGATTTATGGGGGGCCGGGAGACCCAGTACTTC	.	.	TRBJ2-5	TRBV5-6
CASSLDTGSNQPQHF	TGCGCCAGCAGCTTGGATACGGGGAGCAATCAGCCCCAGCATTTT	.	.	TRBJ1-5	TRBV5-1
CSVGPGTGLEAFF	TGCAGCGTTGGCCCCGGGACAGGGCTGGAAGCTTTCTTT	TRBD1	.	TRBJ1-1	TRBV29-1
CASSFGRMRTEAFF	TGTGCCAGCAGTTTTGGCAGGATGAGAACTGAAGCTTTCTTT	.	.	TRBJ1-1	TRBV27
CASRPLAGVSYNEQFF	TGTGCCAGCAGACCCCTAGCGGGAGTCTCCTACAATGAGCAGTTCTTC	TRBD2	.	TRBJ2-1	TRBV6-6
CSASRTGELFF	TGCAGTGCTAGCCGCACCGGGGAGCTGTTTTTT	.	once	TRBJ2-2	TRBV20-1